Below, 14 T cell receptor beta chains from the same sample are listed, as sequenced in a study of T cells in Graves' hyperthyroidism and ophthalmopathy. Amplification of TCR beta CDR3 regions was performed using RNA transcripts as template. The HTBI primer set drove a first-round RT-PCR of the TCR CDR3. Via MiXCR, TCRdb re-called the multiplex PCR reads, giving one row per CDR3 protein. The table lists 500,000 to 650,000 distinct CDR3 sequences, 46% of them singletons. The sequencing sample was made of peripheral blood or thyroid tissue (not recorded which). The receptors come from an adult woman with Graves' disease, either hyperthyroidism or ophthalmopathy (not recorded which).

This chain uses TRBV7-9 with TRBJ1-6; unclear D gene. Between the trimmed V and J ends, which lost 5 bases and 6 bases, there was a span of 11 bases. Germline assignment: CDR1 SEHNR and CDR2 FQNEAQ (reference sequence). The CDR3 extends over 14 amino acids. The CDR3 DNA follows: TGTGCCAGCAGCCAGAGGAGTTTTAATTCACCCCTCCACTTT. It encodes CASSQRSFNSPLHF.

The chain links TRBV29-1 to TRBJ2-7; possible D gene TRBD1, 7 bases. Germline assignment: CDR1 SQVTM and CDR2 ANQGSEA. The CDR3 is made up of 11 amino acids. The germline V and J ends were trimmed by 8 bases and 3 bases, with 11 bases remaining between them. CDR3 nucleotide sequence: TGCAGCTTCCAGGGGGGCTACGAGCAGTACTTC. Its translation is CSFQGGYEQYF.

This chain joins TRBV29-1 and TRBJ1-1; D is ambiguous. The CDR3 runs to 14 residues. The germline V gene encodes CDR1 SQVTM and CDR2 ANQGSEA. Trimming pared 3 bases from V and 0 bases from J, leaving 11 bases between. CDR3 residues: CSVDGFFMNTEAFF. The CDR3 nucleotides read TGCAGCGTTGATGGGTTTTTCATGAACACTGAAGCTTTCTTT.

The genes are TRBV7-9 and TRBJ2-7; 8 bases fit TRBD1. The V segment lost 3 bases and the J segment 5 bases; nucleotides outside the gene matches: 12. There are 16 residues in the CDR3. Germline CDR1 SEHNR, CDR2 FQNEAQ (reference sequence). The CDR3 sequence: CASSFAAGGIVHEQYF. The DNA of the CDR3 is TGTGCCAGCAGCTTCGCGGCAGGGGGCATTGTCCACGAGCAGTACTTC.

This clonotype was seen only a few times. V usage is TRBV27 and J usage is TRBJ2-5; D possibly corresponds to TRBD1 (5 bases). Germline CDR1 and CDR2: MNHEY and SMNVEV (reference sequence). Trimming left V 7 bases short and J 5 bases short, with 20 bases between. The CDR3 sequence is 15 residues long. CDR3 nucleotide sequence: TGTGCCAGCACCCCAGGGATCAGGGTAGGGGAGACCCAGTACTTC. It translates to CASTPGIRVGETQYF.

V is TRBV10-3 and J is TRBJ1-5, with D possibly matching TRBD1 (5 bases). V lost 10 bases and J 1 base, leaving 20 bases between the germline ends. There are 16 residues in the CDR3. The V gene's germline CDR1 is ENHRY and CDR2 SYGVKD. CDR3 sequence: CASSPAGRESNQPQHF. In DNA, the CDR3 is TGTGCCAGCTCACCGGCAGGGAGGGAGAGCAATCAGCCCCAGCATTTT.

Here the CDR3 reads CASSLGRGEGTDYGYTF. CDR3 in DNA: TGTGCCAGCAGCTTAGGCAGGGGGGAGGGCACTGACTATGGCTACACCTTC. The V call is TRBV7-2, the J call TRBJ1-2; 7 bases match TRBD1. Germline V gene sequence: CDR1 SGHTA, CDR2 FQGNSA. Trimming removed 1 base from V and 3 bases from J; junction bases left unmatched: 11. This CDR3 comprises 17 residues.

This clonotype appeared many times. The chain is built from TRBV29-1 and TRBJ2-5; tentatively, D is TRBD1 or TRBD2 (5 bases each). Germline V lookup: CDR1 SQVTM, CDR2 ANQGSEA. V was shortened by 7 bases and J by 5 bases, with 17 bases between the two germline ends. This CDR3 has 13 residues. The CDR3 DNA reads TGCAGCGCCCCGGGACCTAACCCTGAGACCCAGTACTTC. The encoded protein is CSAPGPNPETQYF.

This clonotype appeared a few times. V is TRBV30 and J is TRBJ2-5; D uncertain. The CDR3 consists of 13 residues. V lost 0 bases and J lost 3, with 8 bases in between. The germline CDR1 and CDR2 sequences are GTSNPN and SVGIG (reference sequence). The CDR3 loop is CAWSVYVEETQYF. The CDR3 region has the DNA TGTGCCTGGAGTGTCTACGTAGAAGAGACCCAGTACTTC.

The chain links TRBV6-1 to TRBJ1-5; the D is unclear. Germline CDR1 reads MNHNS; CDR2 reads SASEGT. The CDR3 sequence is 13 residues long. V lost 8 bases and J lost 4, with 12 bases in between. The CDR3 coding sequence is TGTGCCAGCTCCGGCGAGGGTAATCAGCCCCAGCATTTT. Its protein product is CASSGEGNQPQHF.

CDR3 nucleotide sequence: TGCAGTGCTAGAGCGCCGGGGCTGGGTTACGAGCAGTACTTC. Its translation: CSARAPGLGYEQYF. This chain uses TRBV20-1 with TRBJ2-7; D may match TRBD1 or TRBD2 (5 bases each). V was pared by 1 base and J by 4 bases, with 14 bases between. CDR1 is DFQATT, CDR2 SNEGSKA, per germline (reference sequence). The CDR3 contains 14 residues.

This clonotype was detected ten times or more. CDR3 region: CASSLGYMNTEAFF. The DNA for the CDR3 is TGTGCCAGCAGCTTAGGATACATGAACACTGAAGCTTTCTTT. The V and J genes are TRBV7-9 and TRBJ1-1; D call uncertain. Trimming left V 1 base short and J 0 bases short, with 6 bases between. Looked up from germline, CDR1 is SEHNR and CDR2 is FQNEAQ (reference sequence). The CDR3 contains 14 residues.

This clonotype has a handful of counts. The rearrangement links TRBV5-1 to TRBJ2-5; the D gene is possibly TRBD1 (6 bases). V was trimmed by 1 base and J by 5 bases, leaving 18 bases between them. The CDR3 is made up of 16 amino acids. Looked up from germline, CDR1 is SGHRS and CDR2 is YFSETQ. The CDR3, as DNA: TGCGCCAGCAGCTTGCGTAATCCGGGCCAGGGGGAGACCCAGTACTTC. It yields the protein CASSLRNPGQGETQYF.

The chain couples TRBV5-1 to TRBJ2-3; no definite D call. The germline V gene has CDR1 SGHRS and CDR2 YFSETQ. The CDR3 runs to 11 residues. V lost 2 bases and J 6 bases, leaving 4 bases between the germline ends. CDR3 loop: CASSFGDTQYF. DNA for the CDR3: TGCGCCAGCAGCTTCGGGGATACGCAGTATTTT.